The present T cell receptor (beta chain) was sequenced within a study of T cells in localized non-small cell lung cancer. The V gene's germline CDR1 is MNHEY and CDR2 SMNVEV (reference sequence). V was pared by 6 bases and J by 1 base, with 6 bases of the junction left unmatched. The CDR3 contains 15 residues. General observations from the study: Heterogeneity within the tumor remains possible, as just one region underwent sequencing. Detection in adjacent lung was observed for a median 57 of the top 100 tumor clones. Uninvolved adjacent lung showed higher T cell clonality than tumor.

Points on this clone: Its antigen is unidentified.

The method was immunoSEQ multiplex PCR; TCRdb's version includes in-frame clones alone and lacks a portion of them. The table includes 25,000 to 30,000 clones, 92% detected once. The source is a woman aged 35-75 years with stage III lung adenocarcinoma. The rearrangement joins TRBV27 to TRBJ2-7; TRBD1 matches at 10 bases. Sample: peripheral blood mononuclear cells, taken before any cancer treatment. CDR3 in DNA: TGTGCCAGCAGATCGTGGACAGGGGGATCCTACGAGCAGTACTTC. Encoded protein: CASRSWTGGSYEQYF.